Shown below are 18 T cell receptor beta chains from a single sample sequenced in a study of CD8+ T cells in alopecia areata. The sample's treatment: oral pan-JAK inhibitor, 5-10 mg twice daily. Sequencing templates came from extracted RNA that was reverse transcribed into cDNA. Profiling relied on immunoSEQ multiplex PCR, and the TCRdb table lists in-frame clones only, not all of them. The repertoire has fewer than 250,000 clones, 30% to 40% of them found once; the top ten carry roughly 0.5%. The sample was CD4+ T cells sorted from blood, taken at approximately week 34, from a patient treated with tofacitinib. These receptors all stem from a human donor with alopecia areata.

This chain connects TRBV5-1 to TRBJ2-5, with D perhaps TRBD1 (6 bases). Per germline, CDR1 SGHRS and CDR2 YFSETQ. V was trimmed by 4 bases and J by 0 bases, leaving 19 bases between them. This CDR3 is 17 amino acids long. The CDR3 region has the DNA TGCGCCAGCAGCAGAACTTACGGGACAAAAGACCAAGAGACCCAGTACTTC. Amino acid sequence: CASSRTYGTKDQETQYF.

The sample holds a few counts of this clone. V is TRBV7-2 and J is TRBJ1-6; the D is unclear. The V and J ends lost 3 bases and 6 bases respectively, with 9 bases between them. CDR3 length: 14 residues. In germline, CDR1 is SGHTA, CDR2 FQGNSA. CDR3 sequence reads: CASSFMGGNSPLHF. The CDR3 bases are TGTGCCAGCAGCTTTATGGGTGGTAATTCACCCCTCCACTTT.

This chain joins TRBV30 and TRBJ1-2; TRBD1 might be the D (6 bases). Germline assignment: CDR1 GTSNPN and CDR2 SVGIG (reference sequence). The CDR3 consists of 13 residues. CDR3 nucleotides: TGTGCTTTCCGGGGTCAGGGGAACTATGGCTACACCTTC. Its translation is CAFRGQGNYGYTF.

This clone appeared a single time. The V gene is TRBV5-1, the J gene TRBJ1-4; a weak D match, TRBD1 (5 bases). Trimming removed 4 bases from V and 3 bases from J, with 10 bases in between. CDR3 length: 14 amino acids. CDR1 and CDR2 (germline): SGHRS, YFSETQ. The CDR3 is CASSPRVPNEKLFF. CDR3 bases: TGCGCCAGCAGCCCCAGGGTACCTAATGAAAAACTGTTTTTT.

This clone occurred once. V and J are TRBV4-2 and TRBJ2-4, with D perhaps given as TRBD1 or TRBD2 (5 bases each). V lost 1 base, J lost 1 base, and 11 bases lay in between. Germline loops: CDR1 LGHNA, CDR2 YNFKEQ. The CDR3 runs 16 residues. DNA of the CDR3: TGTGCCAGCAGCCAAGGAGACGGGACGGCCAAAAACATTCAGTACTTC. Translation gives CASSQGDGTAKNIQYF.

This clone was observed a handful of times. The chain joins TRBV5-1 to TRBJ2-7; 8 positions match TRBD1. CDR1 is SGHRS and CDR2 is YFSETQ in the germline V gene. Unmatched junction bases numbered 6, after V lost 4 bases and J lost 3 bases. The CDR3 contains 14 residues. In DNA form, the CDR3 reads TGCGCCAGCAGCCCGGGACAGGAGCTCTACGAGCAGTACTTC. Protein sequence: CASSPGQELYEQYF.

The chain has TRBV19 and TRBJ2-6, with D unresolved. V dropped 7 bases and J dropped 0 bases, with 7 bases sitting between them. The CDR3 contains 14 residues. Germline loops: CDR1 LNHDA, CDR2 SQIVND (reference sequence). The CDR3 here is CASKASSGANVLTF. The CDR3 DNA is TGTGCCAGTAAAGCGAGCTCTGGGGCCAACGTCCTGACTTTC.

The rearrangement uses TRBV7-9 and TRBJ2-7; 7 bases align to TRBD1. CDR3 length: 15 amino acids. Germline trimming cut 1 base from V and 0 bases from J; bases unmatched to any gene: 3. Germline V gene data show CDR1 as SEHNR and CDR2 as FQNEAQ (reference sequence). The CDR3 DNA follows: TGTGCCAGCAGCTTAGGGACAGGCCGCTCCTACGAGCAGTACTTC. Amino acid sequence: CASSLGTGRSYEQYF.

The J gene is TRBJ2-7, the V gene TRBV14; D gene uncertain. Germline CDR1 is SGHDN and CDR2 is FVKESK. The CDR3 extends over 12 amino acids. V lost 2 bases and J 3 bases, leaving 5 bases between the germline ends. The CDR3 spells CASSQTDYEQYF. DNA for the CDR3: TGTGCCAGCAGCCAAACTGACTACGAGCAGTACTTC.

The chain combines TRBV18 with TRBJ1-5; tentatively, D is TRBD1 (6 bases). The CDR3 runs 16 residues. V shed 6 bases and J shed 3 bases, with 18 bases lying between them. In germline, CDR1 is KGHSH, CDR2 LQKENI. The DNA for the CDR3 is TGTGCCAGCTCCCTGGGGCCTCCAGGGGACAATCAGCCCCAGCATTTT. Amino acid sequence: CASSLGPPGDNQPQHF.

J is TRBJ2-7 and V is TRBV7-9; a weak D match, TRBD2 (6 bases). V was pared by 1 base and J by 3 bases, with 13 bases between. Per the germline V gene, CDR1 is SEHNR and CDR2 is FQNEAQ (reference sequence). The CDR3 has 15 amino acids. Written as DNA, the CDR3 is TGTGCCAGCAGCTTAGTGAACCGGAGGGGCTACGAGCAGTACTTC. Protein product: CASSLVNRRGYEQYF.

The V gene is TRBV30, the J gene TRBJ2-7; TRBD2 might be the D (5 bases). Germline CDR1 and CDR2: GTSNPN and SVGIG (reference sequence). Trimming removed 2 bases from V and 4 bases from J, with 9 bases in between. The CDR3 runs 12 residues. CDR3 in amino acids: CAWSSGGYEQYF. The CDR3, as DNA: TGTGCCTGGAGTAGCGGAGGTTACGAGCAGTACTTC.

This chain joins TRBV27 and TRBJ2-4; D gene unclear. CDR1 and CDR2 from the germline V gene are MNHEY and SMNVEV (reference sequence). V was shortened by 6 bases and J by 9 bases, with 18 bases between the two germline ends. This CDR3 has 14 residues. The CDR3 DNA sequence: TGTGCCAGCAGGAGGTCCACCCTCGAAGGCATTCAGTACTTC. Its translation is CASRRSTLEGIQYF.

This clone has just one count. V gene TRBV10-3 combines with J gene TRBJ1-2, with TRBD1 as a possible D gene (6 bases). CDR1 ENHRY and CDR2 SYGVKD come from the germline V gene. This CDR3 region has 13 residues. Trimming left V 4 bases short and J 3 bases short, with 9 bases between. CDR3: CAISGRGDYGYTF. Here the CDR3 DNA reads TGTGCCATCAGTGGCAGGGGAGACTATGGCTACACCTTC.

The CDR3 is CASSLSVNTEAFF. For the CDR3, the DNA is TGTGCCAGCAGTTTGAGCGTGAACACTGAAGCTTTCTTT. The chain employs TRBV6-5 and TRBJ1-1; no clear D. Germline V gives CDR1 MNHEY, CDR2 SVGAGI. The CDR3 has 13 amino acids. V gave up 4 bases and J gave up 0 bases, with 6 bases separating them.

J is TRBJ2-7 and V is TRBV6-1, with a possible D match to TRBD1 (6 bases). From germline, CDR1 is MNHNS and CDR2 SASEGT. Trimming took 10 bases from V and 2 from J, leaving 12 bases between them. CDR3 length: 12 residues. The CDR3 DNA sequence: TGTGCCACACAGGGACCTCCCTACGAGCAGTACTTC. It specifies CATQGPPYEQYF.

The rearrangement joins TRBV30 to TRBJ1-3; the D gene is possibly TRBD1 (5 bases). The CDR3 consists of 14 residues. Germline V gene data show CDR1 as GTSNPN and CDR2 as SVGIG (reference sequence). Between the trimmed V and J ends, which lost 6 bases and 2 bases, there was a span of 14 bases. The CDR3 DNA follows: TGTGCCTGTCAGCCAGGGATGGCTGGAAACACCATATATTTT. It codes for CACQPGMAGNTIYF.

DNA of the CDR3: TGTGCCAGCAGCCTTCCAATAGGGCTAGCGGGAGCTGGGGAGCAGTTCTTC. This sequence encodes CASSLPIGLAGAGEQFF. The chain uses TRBV7-9 and TRBJ2-1; 10 bases are a match to TRBD2. CDR1 SEHNR and CDR2 FQNEAQ come from the germline V gene (reference sequence). The CDR3 runs 17 residues. V trimming: 5 bases; J trimming: 10 bases; junction bases outside the gene matches: 17.